This TCR beta chain was recorded in a study of blood T cell repertoires in COVID-19. The protocol was immunoSEQ multiplex PCR, while the TCRdb copy is restricted to in-frame clones and leaves out a portion. The sample consists of under 450,000 clones, 81% of them appearing once. The V and J ends lost 7 bases and 2 bases, in that order; junction bases with no gene match: 6. This CDR3 has 14 amino acids. Per the germline V gene, CDR1 is SGHRS and CDR2 is YFSETQ. Sequencing used peripheral blood. This receptor was identified in a human donor with acute or convalescent COVID-19. The donor label of this sample is uncertain. The chain joins TRBV5-1 to TRBJ2-1; the match to TRBD1 covers 7 bases. CDR3 sequence reads: CASSGGNAYNEQFF. CDR3 bases: TGCGCCAGCTCAGGGGGTAATGCCTACAATGAGCAGTTCTTC.